This T cell receptor beta chain appears in the sequencing data of a study of cytomegalovirus exposure and HLA in healthy donors. Regarding the study as a whole: TCR beta V- and J-gene trimming was later associated with a missense DCLRE1C variant. In a later analysis, parvovirus B19, influenza, CMV and Epstein-Barr virus appeared linked to several top co-occurrence clusters. Relative to equally common others, HLA-associated TCR beta chains showed greater clonal expansion in a later analysis.

The PCR contained 60 Vbeta and 13 Jbeta primers. Here immunoSEQ multiplex PCR was the method, and the copy in TCRdb shows in-frame clones only, minus some. The profile shows 83,000 or so clones, about 79% of them singletons. This clone was observed once. Its antigen remains unidentified. The CDR3 has 16 amino acids. From germline, CDR1 is SGHDN and CDR2 FVKESK. V shed 4 bases and J 3 bases; nucleotides not matched to a gene: 9. Source material: PBMCs. The chain combines TRBV14 with TRBJ1-5; TRBD1 agrees at 7 bases. This clonotype was obtained from a female donor in good health and CMV-seronegative. The DNA for the CDR3 is TGTGCCAGCAGCCCTAGGCAGGGGGTGGCCAATCAGCCCCAGCATTTT. It encodes CASSPRQGVANQPQHF.